This entry lists 20 T cell receptor beta chains sequenced from one sample in a study of blood T cell repertoires in COVID-19. TCRdb's table, derived via immunoSEQ multiplex PCR, lists solely in-frame clones and lacks some. Here the sample spans 200,000 to 250,000 clones, roughly 84% being singletons. The specimen was peripheral blood. The receptors originated from a woman older than 75 with active or convalescent COVID-19.

The chain employs TRBV15 and TRBJ1-4, with 11 bases matching TRBD1. The CDR3 spans 13 residues. Germline V gene data show CDR1 as LNHNV and CDR2 as YYDKDF (reference sequence). DNA of the CDR3: TGTGCGGTGGCGGGACAGGGGGTTGAAAAACTGTTTTTT. It yields the protein CAVAGQGVEKLFF.

This chain uses TRBV30 with TRBJ1-1; 9 bases line up with TRBD1. This CDR3 has 14 residues. With V trimmed by 3 bases and J by 3 bases, 5 bases remained unmatched. Looked up from germline, CDR1 is GTSNPN and CDR2 is SVGIG (reference sequence). The CDR3 spells CAWSGQGRDTEAFF. The CDR3 DNA sequence: TGTGCCTGGAGCGGACAGGGGAGGGACACTGAAGCTTTCTTT.

This rearrangement joins TRBV28 to TRBJ1-5; 10 positions agree with TRBD1. The CDR3 runs to 15 residues. Germline CDR1 MDHEN, CDR2 SYDVKM. V dropped 6 bases and J dropped 5; count of bases not matched to a gene: 7. The CDR3 spells CASSRDRGKYQPQHF. CDR3 DNA sequence: TGTGCCAGCAGCCGGGACAGGGGCAAGTATCAGCCCCAGCATTTT.

In DNA, the CDR3 is TGTGCCAGCAGCTTTACAGGGACCGCTAATGAAAAACTGTTTTTT. The encoded protein is CASSFTGTANEKLFF. The V call is TRBV7-2, the J call TRBJ1-4, with D possibly TRBD1 on 6 matching bases. Trimming took 3 bases from V and 3 from J, leaving 11 bases between them. Per the germline V gene, CDR1 is SGHTA and CDR2 is FQGNSA. CDR3 length: 15 residues. The whole variable domain, filled in from reference TRBV7-2 and TRBJ1-4, reads GAGVSQSPSNKVTEKGKDVELRCDPISGHTALYWYRQSLGQGLEFLIYFQGNSAPDKSGLPSDRFSAERTGGSVSTLTIQRTQQEDSAVYLCASSFTGTANEKLFFGSGTQLSVL.

The V gene is TRBV5-4, the J gene TRBJ2-1, with 7 positions matching TRBD1. Germline CDR1 and CDR2: SGHNT and YYREEE (reference sequence). This CDR3 is 15 amino acids long. The V gene end was trimmed by 4 bases and the J gene end by 4 bases; junction bases not matched to a gene: 8. The CDR3 sequence: CASSPDRDRYNEQFF. CDR3 sequence (DNA): TGTGCCAGCAGCCCCGACCGGGACAGATACAATGAGCAGTTCTTC.

The chain combines TRBV5-1 with TRBJ2-4, with 8 bases that match TRBD1. V shed 0 bases, J shed 8 bases, and the junction held 4 bases outside the gene matches. This CDR3 region has 14 residues. The germline V gene encodes CDR1 SGHRS and CDR2 YFSETQ. The CDR3 bases are TGCGCCAGCAGCTTGGGACAGGGGTTTGACATTCAGTACTTC. This codes for CASSLGQGFDIQYF.

This rearrangement joins TRBV19 to TRBJ2-2; 7 positions agree with TRBD2. CDR1 and CDR2 from the germline V gene are LNHDA and SQIVND (reference sequence). Trimming took 4 bases from V and 6 from J; bases not matched to a gene: 5. The CDR3 extends over 14 amino acids. The CDR3 nucleotides read TGTGCCAGTAGTAGCGGGAGAACCGCCGGGGAGCTGTTTTTT. It specifies CASSSGRTAGELFF.

Only one count was recorded for this clone. The V gene is TRBV5-1, the J gene TRBJ1-2; perhaps TRBD1 as D (6 bases). This CDR3 comprises 14 residues. Germline V gives CDR1 SGHRS, CDR2 YFSETQ. V dropped 4 bases and J dropped 6 bases, with 16 bases sitting between them. The CDR3 protein is CASSGTLSINGYTF. CDR3 DNA: TGCGCCAGCAGCGGGACACTATCCATCAATGGCTACACCTTC.

V is TRBV6-5 and J is TRBJ2-6; TRBD1 aligns across 8 bases. Germline assignment: CDR1 MNHEY and CDR2 SVGAGI. The CDR3 consists of 14 residues. V was clipped by 6 bases and J by 3 bases; unmatched bases: 1. In DNA, the CDR3 is TGTGCCAGCAGGGGGACAGGTGGGGCCAACGTCCTGACTTTC. Its translation is CASRGTGGANVLTF.

This chain joins TRBV7-3 and TRBJ2-5; D not resolved. The V end lost 6 bases, the J end lost 2 bases, and 4 bases lay between the germline ends. From germline, CDR1 is SGHTA and CDR2 FQGTGA. This CDR3 is built from 11 residues. This CDR3 reads CASSLQETQYF. DNA for the CDR3: TGTGCCAGCAGTCTACAAGAGACCCAGTACTTC.

In the case of this clone: This sample also contains other DNA sequences that code for the same CDR3. The chain combines TRBV28 with TRBJ1-2, with 7 bases matching TRBD1. Germline CDR1 is MDHEN and CDR2 is SYDVKM. This CDR3 has 14 amino acids. V lost 2 bases and J lost 8; bases outside the gene matches: 8. The CDR3 reads CASSLARQGGGYTF. CDR3 nucleotide sequence: TGTGCCAGCAGTTTAGCCCGACAAGGGGGCGGCTACACCTTC.

This sequence joins TRBV6-2 or TRBV6-3 and TRBJ1-2; 7 bases fit TRBD1. V lost 5 bases and J lost 7; bases outside the gene matches: 10. The CDR3 covers 14 residues. From germline, CDR1 is MNHEY and CDR2 SVGEGT. The CDR3 sequence is CASSQRGTVVGYTF. The CDR3, as DNA: TGTGCCAGCAGTCAACGGGGGACAGTCGTTGGCTACACCTTC.

The chain links TRBV28 to TRBJ1-3, with D possibly being TRBD1 (6 bases). CDR3 size: 15 residues. V shed 6 bases and J shed 0 bases, with 12 bases lying between them. Germline-derived CDR1 and CDR2 are MDHEN and SYDVKM. The CDR3 is CASRPGTNSGNTIYF. The DNA of the CDR3 is TGTGCCAGCAGACCCGGGACAAACTCTGGAAACACCATATATTTT.

This chain connects TRBV25-1 to TRBJ1-4; the D is unclear. The CDR3 is 14 amino acids. Germline-derived CDR1 and CDR2 are MGHDK and SYGVNS. The V and J ends lost 6 bases and 8 bases respectively, with 16 bases between them. Written as DNA, the CDR3 is TGTGCCAGCAGCCCGCGGGCGACCCCAGAAAAACTGTTTTTT. It specifies CASSPRATPEKLFF.

The chain employs TRBV4-2 and TRBJ1-3; possibly TRBD1 for D (6 bases). Germline loops: CDR1 LGHNA, CDR2 YNFKEQ. This CDR3 is built from 17 residues. The V and J ends lost 1 base and 0 bases respectively, with 13 bases between them. The chain's CDR3 is CASSQVSGQFSGNTIYF. CDR3 DNA: TGTGCCAGCAGCCAAGTTTCAGGACAGTTCTCTGGAAACACCATATATTTT.

This CDR3 is CSAPGLAGDEQYF. In DNA form, the CDR3 reads TGCAGCGCGCCGGGACTAGCGGGAGACGAGCAGTACTTC. J is TRBJ2-7 and V is TRBV29-1; 14 positions match TRBD2. Germline lookup yields CDR1 SQVTM and CDR2 ANQGSEA. With 7 bases clipped from V and 5 bases from J, the junction kept 4 bases outside the gene matches. The CDR3 is 13 residues long.

The chain carries TRBV5-1 and TRBJ2-7; tentative D call: TRBD1 (5 bases). Trimming stripped 0 bases from V and 1 base from J, with 5 bases between. In germline, CDR1 is SGHRS, CDR2 YFSETQ. This CDR3 is built from 13 residues. CDR3 loop: CASSLGQSYEQYF. The CDR3 DNA follows: TGCGCCAGCAGCTTGGGACAGTCCTACGAGCAGTACTTC.

The CDR3 sequence: CSVTVGGNQPQHF. The CDR3 nucleotides are TGCAGCGTTACAGTTGGCGGCAATCAGCCCCAGCATTTT. V and J are TRBV29-1 and TRBJ1-5; D remains ambiguous. Germline V CDR1 and CDR2: SQVTM, ANQGSEA. This CDR3 has 13 amino acids. V was trimmed by 5 bases and J by 2 bases, leaving 10 bases between them.

The chain is built from TRBV10-2 and TRBJ2-7; 9 nucleotides line up with TRBD2. The CDR3 is 14 amino acids. Germline CDR1 and CDR2: WSHSY and SAAADI. J gave up 7 bases and V 2 bases, and 6 bases lay outside the gene matches. CDR3 residues: CASSEAGGPGEQYF. CDR3 sequence (DNA): TGCGCCAGCAGTGAGGCGGGAGGGCCGGGGGAGCAGTACTTC.

V is TRBV28 and J is TRBJ1-2; the match to TRBD1 covers 7 bases. In germline, CDR1 is MDHEN, CDR2 SYDVKM. This CDR3 has 13 residues. V was pared by 6 bases and J by 4 bases, with 5 bases of the junction left unmatched. The DNA for the CDR3 is TGTGCCAGCAGCCAGGGACAGATCTATGGCTACACCTTC. Translated, it gives CASSQGQIYGYTF.